The source of this T cell receptor (beta chain) is a study of blood T cell repertoires in COVID-19. At the level of the study: T cells, B-cell-depleted T cells, or PBMCs provided the cDNA or gDNA that served as material.

Generated by immunoSEQ multiplex PCR, the TCRdb table keeps only in-frame clones and is missing some. The sample has roughly 180,000 clones, more than 75% seen once; the top ten hold about 9.6%. Study members were between roughly 18 and 100 years old and lived in roughly 24 US regions. Participant-given clinical history determined each cohort assignment. This CDR3 contains 13 residues. The V end was cut by 2 bases, the J end by 4 bases, with 9 bases between. Germline loops: CDR1 SGHDT, CDR2 YYEEEE. Specimen: PBMCs or T cells enriched from blood (not recorded which). The receptor's source is a woman aged 25 to 39 who had recovered from COVID-19. The chain joins TRBV5-6 to TRBJ1-1, with D perhaps matching TRBD1 (6 bases). The CDR3, as DNA: TGTGCCAGCAGCTTAGCAGGGGCCACTGAAGCTTTCTTT. Residues: CASSLAGATEAFF. The whole variable domain, remainder taken from reference TRBV5-6 and TRBJ1-1, is DAGVTQSPTHLIKTRGQQVTLRCSPKSGHDTVSWYQQALGQGPQFIFQYYEEEERQRGNFPDRFSGHQFPNYSSELNVNALLLGDSALYLCASSLAGATEAFFGQGTRLTVV.